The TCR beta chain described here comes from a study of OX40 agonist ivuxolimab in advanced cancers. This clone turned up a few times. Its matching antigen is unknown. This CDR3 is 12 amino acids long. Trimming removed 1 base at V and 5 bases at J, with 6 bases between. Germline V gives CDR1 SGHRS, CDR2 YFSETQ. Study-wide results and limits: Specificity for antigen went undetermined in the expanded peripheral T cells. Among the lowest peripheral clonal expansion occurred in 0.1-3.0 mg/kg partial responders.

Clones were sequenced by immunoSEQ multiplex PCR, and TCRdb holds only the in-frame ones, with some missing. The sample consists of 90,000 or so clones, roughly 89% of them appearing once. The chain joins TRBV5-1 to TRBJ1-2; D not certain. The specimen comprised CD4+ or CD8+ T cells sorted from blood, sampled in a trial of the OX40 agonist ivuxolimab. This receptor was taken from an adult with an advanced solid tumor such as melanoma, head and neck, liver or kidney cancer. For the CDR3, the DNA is TGCGCCAGCAGCTTGACAGAATATGGCTACACCTTC. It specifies CASSLTEYGYTF.